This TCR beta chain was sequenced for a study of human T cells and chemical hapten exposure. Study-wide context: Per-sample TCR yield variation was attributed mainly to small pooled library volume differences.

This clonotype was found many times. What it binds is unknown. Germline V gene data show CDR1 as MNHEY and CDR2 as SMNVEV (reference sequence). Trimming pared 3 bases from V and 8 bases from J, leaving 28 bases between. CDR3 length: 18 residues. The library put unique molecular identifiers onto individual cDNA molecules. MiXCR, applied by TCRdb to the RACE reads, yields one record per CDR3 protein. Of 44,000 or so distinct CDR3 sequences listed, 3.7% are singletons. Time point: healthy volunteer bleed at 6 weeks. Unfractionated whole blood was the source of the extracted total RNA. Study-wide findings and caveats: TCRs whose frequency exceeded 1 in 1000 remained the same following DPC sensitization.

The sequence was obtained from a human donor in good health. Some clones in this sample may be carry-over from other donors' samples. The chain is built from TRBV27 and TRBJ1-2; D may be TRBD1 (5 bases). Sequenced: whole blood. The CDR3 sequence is CASSLFPIRDPWTEGYTF. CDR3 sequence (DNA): TGTGCCAGCAGTTTGTTCCCCATCCGGGACCCTTGGACTGAAGGCTACACCTTC.